These 25 T cell receptor beta chains were sequenced from one sample in a study of shared clonotypes between healthy human individuals (TCRdb year 2020). CD8 naive samples consisted of CD45RO-negative cells that were positively selected for CCR7, yielding a CD45RA+CCR7+ population without TemRA cells. Receptor libraries were prepared by the immunoSEQ multiplex PCR assay. TCRdb provides this immuneACCESS table in a form limited to in-frame rearrangements. Some clones are lacking; in checked studies, under half of them reflect an unresolved V gene, and why the rest are absent is not known. Counted in this sample were about 580,000 clones; roughly 98% of them appeared once. The ten largest make up 0.3% of the sample. Sequenced material: naive CD8+ T cells sorted from blood. The sample's cell subset or site label, in plain terms: CD45RA+CCR7+. These receptors all come from a man younger than 40 in good health.

The gene calls are TRBV6-1 and TRBJ1-2, with D possibly being TRBD1 (5 bases). CDR3 length equals 13 residues. CDR1 and CDR2 from the germline V gene are MNHNS and SASEGT. V was trimmed by 5 bases and J by 3 bases, leaving 10 bases between them. CDR3 residues: CASSPRGYYGYTF. The CDR3 bases are TGTGCCAGCAGTCCCCGGGGCTACTATGGCTACACCTTC.

The gene calls are TRBV7-9 and TRBJ2-7; D might be TRBD1 (6 bases). The CDR3 extends over 14 amino acids. The germline gives CDR1 SEHNR, CDR2 FQNEAQ (reference sequence). The V and J ends lost 6 bases and 4 bases respectively, with 16 bases between them. The CDR3 sequence is CASRASQGRYEQYF. DNA of the CDR3: TGTGCCAGCAGAGCATCACAGGGAAGGTACGAGCAGTACTTC.

This clone has just a few counts. The chain employs TRBV29-1 and TRBJ2-5; D may be TRBD2 (6 bases). The germline V gene encodes CDR1 SQVTM and CDR2 ANQGSEA. The CDR3 extends over 14 amino acids. V dropped 5 bases and J dropped 6 bases, with 19 bases sitting between them. CDR3 DNA sequence: TGCAGCGTTTATTGGTTGGAGGGGAGGAAGACCCAGTACTTC. Amino acids: CSVYWLEGRKTQYF.

This sequence joins TRBV19 and TRBJ2-1, with D perhaps TRBD2 (6 bases). Per germline, CDR1 LNHDA and CDR2 SQIVND (reference sequence). V gave up 7 bases and J gave up 5 bases, with 15 bases separating them. The CDR3 totals 14 residues. CDR3 region: CASTGGRPHNEQFF. CDR3 sequence (DNA): TGTGCCAGTACTGGGGGGAGACCCCACAATGAGCAGTTCTTC. The variable domain in full, completed from reference TRBV19 and TRBJ2-1, reads DGGITQSPKYLFRKEGQNVTLSCEQNLNHDAMYWYRQDPGQGLRLIYYSQIVNDFQKGDIAEGYSVSREKKESFPLTVTSAQKNPTAFYLCASTGGRPHNEQFFGPGTRLTVL.

The chain employs TRBV27 and TRBJ2-1; weak D call: TRBD2 (5 bases). Trimming pared 8 bases from V and 7 bases from J, leaving 9 bases between. The germline CDR1 and CDR2 sequences are MNHEY and SMNVEV (reference sequence). This CDR3 comprises 11 residues. DNA of the CDR3: TGTGCCAGCGGGAGTAGGAATGAGCAGTTCTTC. This gives the protein CASGSRNEQFF.

The J gene is TRBJ2-7, the V gene TRBV10-3; a weak D match, TRBD2 (6 bases). V gave up 3 bases and J gave up 1 base, with 28 bases separating them. This CDR3 has 20 amino acids. Per germline, CDR1 ENHRY and CDR2 SYGVKD. In DNA form, the CDR3 reads TGTGCCATCAGTGACTTGCCGGGGAAGGAGTTGTCCGGGACTTCCTACGAGCAGTACTTC. Protein sequence: CAISDLPGKELSGTSYEQYF.

V usage is TRBV14 and J usage is TRBJ2-1, with 11 bases matching TRBD2. The V segment lost 3 bases and the J segment 4 bases; nucleotides outside the gene matches: 2. The CDR3 runs to 15 residues. Germline CDR1 reads SGHDN; CDR2 reads FVKESK. Written as DNA, the CDR3 is TGTGCCAGCAGCCAGGGACTAGCGGCTTACAATGAGCAGTTCTTC. This gives the protein CASSQGLAAYNEQFF.

The V gene is TRBV15, the J gene TRBJ1-2, with D unresolved. CDR3 length equals 14 residues. Germline V gives CDR1 LNHNV, CDR2 YYDKDF (reference sequence). The V gene lost 5 bases and the J gene lost 4 bases, with 14 bases spanning the gap. CDR3 residues: CATSGSGPPYGYTF. In DNA form, the CDR3 reads TGTGCCACCAGCGGTTCAGGACCGCCCTATGGCTACACCTTC. The full variable domain, completed using reference TRBV15 and TRBJ1-2, is DAMVIQNPRYQVTQFGKPVTLSCSQTLNHNVMYWYQQKSSQAPKLLFHYYDKDFNNEADTPDNFQSRRPNTSFCFLDIRSPGLGDTAMYLCATSGSGPPYGYTFGSGTRLTVV.

The rearrangement uses TRBV18 and TRBJ2-7; D possibly corresponds to TRBD1 (5 bases). The CDR3 is 13 amino acids. V dropped 2 bases and J dropped 5 bases, with 10 bases sitting between them. Germline loops: CDR1 KGHSH, CDR2 LQKENI. CDR3 bases: TGTGCCAGCTCACCAACAGGTCCGGACGAGCAGTACTTC. Translation: CASSPTGPDEQYF.

This clone was seen just once. As DNA, the CDR3 is TGTGCCAGCAGCTCCGGACCAACAGGGGTGGAGCTGTTTTTT. As protein: CASSSGPTGVELFF. The chain couples TRBV13 to TRBJ2-2; TRBD1 agrees at 7 bases. The CDR3 consists of 14 residues. Germline CDR1 PRHDT, CDR2 FYEKMQ (reference sequence). The ends lost 4 bases at V and 10 bases at J; junction bases unmatched: 9.

V is TRBV11-2 and J is TRBJ2-1, with TRBD2 as a possible D gene (6 bases). V was shortened by 0 bases and J by 7 bases, with 16 bases between the two germline ends. CDR3 size: 16 residues. Germline V lookup: CDR1 SGHAT, CDR2 FQNNGV. The CDR3 region has the DNA TGTGCCAGCAGCTTAGAGATCCAGGGAGGTCAAAATGAGCAGTTCTTC. Protein sequence: CASSLEIQGGQNEQFF. Full variable domain (rest looked up from reference TRBV11-2 and TRBJ2-1): EAGVAQSPRYKIIEKRQSVAFWCNPISGHATLYWYQQILGQGPKLLIQFQNNGVVDDSQLPKDRFSAERLKGVDSTLKIQPAKLEDSAVYLCASSLEIQGGQNEQFFGPGTRLTVL.

This chain joins TRBV23-1 and TRBJ1-5, with D possibly matching TRBD1 (6 bases). TRBV23-1 is known as an ORF, though its function is uncertain. The V end lost 11 bases, the J end lost 0 bases, and 8 bases lay between the germline ends. The CDR3 length is 12 residues. CDR3 nucleotides: TGCGCCCCAGGGGATAGCAATCAGCCCCAGCATTTT. Its protein product is CAPGDSNQPQHF.

V usage is TRBV27 and J usage is TRBJ2-7; 10 bases fit TRBD1. V was clipped by 2 bases and J by 0 bases; unmatched bases: 1. Germline CDR1 is MNHEY and CDR2 is SMNVEV (reference sequence). The CDR3 covers 15 residues. CDR3 in DNA: TGTGCCAGCAGTTTAGGGACAGGGGACTCCTACGAGCAGTACTTC. Amino acids: CASSLGTGDSYEQYF.

With respect to this clone: At one end the junction does not follow the germline gene, possibly because of a read error. The rearrangement links TRBV27 to TRBJ1-4; possible D gene TRBD1, 5 bases. Germline values: CDR1 MNHEY, CDR2 SMNVEV (reference sequence). The CDR3 consists of 17 residues. The CDR3 coding sequence is TGTGCCAGCATTTTAGTGGGGACGAGTGCAACTAATGAAAAACTGTTTTTT. Its protein product is CASILVGTSATNEKLFF.

Here the CDR3 DNA reads TGTGCCTGGAGTGGGGGGAGGGGAGGTCAGCCCCAGCATTTT. This encodes CAWSGGRGGQPQHF. The V call is TRBV30, the J call TRBJ1-5; a weak D match, TRBD1 (5 bases). Trimming cost V 1 base and J 6 bases, with 13 bases left between them. Germline V lookup: CDR1 GTSNPN, CDR2 SVGIG (reference sequence). The CDR3 loop spans 14 amino acids.

This sequence joins TRBV4-1 and TRBJ2-7, with D maybe TRBD2 (5 bases). Germline CDR1 reads MGHRA; CDR2 reads YSYEKL. Trimming shortened V by 1 base and J by 5 bases, and 12 bases separated the two germline ends. The CDR3 is 14 residues long. The DNA of the CDR3 is TGCGCCAGCAGCCAAGGAGGGCCAGTCCACGAGCAGTACTTC. The encoded protein is CASSQGGPVHEQYF.

The chain couples TRBV14 to TRBJ1-1; D is unresolved. Per the germline V gene, CDR1 is SGHDN and CDR2 is FVKESK. Trimming left V 1 base short and J 3 bases short, with 9 bases between. The CDR3 contains 14 residues. The CDR3 loop is CASSQGGSYTEAFF. The CDR3 DNA reads as TGTGCCAGCAGCCAAGGAGGTTCCTACACTGAAGCTTTCTTT.

The chain recombines TRBV19 with TRBJ2-5; tentative D call: TRBD1 (5 bases). Trimming left V 10 bases short and J 3 bases short, with 9 bases between. Germline V gene data show CDR1 as LNHDA and CDR2 as SQIVND (reference sequence). CDR3 length: 11 amino acids. CDR3 protein: CATEQEETQYF. In nucleotides, the CDR3 is TGTGCCACCGAACAGGAAGAGACCCAGTACTTC.

Here the CDR3 reads CASSDEQFLGEAFF. CDR3 in DNA: TGTGCCAGCAGTGACGAACAGTTCCTCGGTGAAGCTTTCTTT. This chain connects TRBV6-1 to TRBJ1-1; D gene uncertain. Germline-derived CDR1 and CDR2 are MNHNS and SASEGT. The V end lost 3 bases, the J end lost 7 bases, and 15 bases lay between the germline ends. This CDR3 has 14 amino acids.

The chain has TRBV5-1 and TRBJ2-3; TRBD1 aligns across 9 bases. Germline lookup yields CDR1 SGHRS and CDR2 YFSETQ. CDR3 length equals 16 residues. V trimming: 3 bases; J trimming: 4 bases; junction bases outside the gene matches: 9. This CDR3 reads CASSSRQGEVADTQYF. In DNA, the CDR3 is TGCGCCAGCAGCTCACGACAGGGGGAGGTTGCAGATACGCAGTATTTT.

This chain joins TRBV5-1 and TRBJ2-7; a possible D gene is TRBD1 (6 bases). The CDR3 is 16 residues long. The V and J ends lost 0 bases and 2 bases respectively, with 15 bases between them. The germline CDR1 and CDR2 sequences are SGHRS and YFSETQ. The CDR3 is CASSLEPGHSTYEQYF. CDR3 sequence (DNA): TGCGCCAGCAGCTTGGAACCGGGACACTCTACCTACGAGCAGTACTTC.

This rearrangement joins TRBV10-2 to TRBJ1-1, with D possibly being TRBD1 (5 bases). Germline CDR1 is WSHSY and CDR2 is SAAADI. V was trimmed by 1 base and J by 3 bases, leaving 12 bases between them. CDR3 size: 15 residues. The CDR3 here is CASSELGVGDTEAFF. The CDR3 coding sequence is TGCGCCAGCAGTGAGTTGGGGGTTGGGGACACTGAAGCTTTCTTT.

The chain links TRBV28 to TRBJ2-3; D unresolved. Trimming left V 8 bases short and J 7 bases short, with 19 bases between. Germline lookup yields CDR1 MDHEN and CDR2 SYDVKM. The CDR3 sequence is 14 residues long. The CDR3 loop is CASWRPSLTHTQYF. The DNA of the CDR3 is TGTGCCAGCTGGAGACCAAGCTTAACTCATACGCAGTATTTT.

The chain is built from TRBV7-2 and TRBJ2-1; tentatively, D is TRBD2 (5 bases). Germline assignment: CDR1 SGHTA and CDR2 FQGNSA. The length of the CDR3 is 17 residues. V gave up 5 bases and J gave up 1 base, with 18 bases separating them. CDR3 loop: CASSPYRLRGSYNEQFF. CDR3 DNA sequence: TGTGCCAGCAGCCCTTACCGCCTCCGGGGTTCCTACAATGAGCAGTTCTTC.

The chain is built from TRBV29-1 and TRBJ2-7; the D is unclear. In germline, CDR1 is SQVTM, CDR2 ANQGSEA. The CDR3 sequence is 13 residues long. With 4 bases removed from V and 0 bases from J, the gap between germline ends came to 10 bases. CDR3 amino acids: CSVGAESSYEQYF. The CDR3 DNA reads TGCAGCGTTGGGGCGGAGAGCTCCTACGAGCAGTACTTC.